The rows below give T cell receptor beta chains drawn from one sample of a study of T cell responses to AZD1222 COVID-19 vaccine. Only in-frame clones appear in the TCRdb table, and some are missing; sequencing was by immunoSEQ multiplex PCR. The sample records just over 80,000 clones, just under 90% being singletons. This specimen consisted of peripheral blood, obtained on day 0 of AZD1222 vaccination. The receptors were gathered from an adult in good health. Both conserved end residues are part of each CDR3. D genes are given only for firm matches. Clone size is stated in some rows and not others, as once, few, many or a class when expanded.

>NA|TRBD1|TRBJ1-2|TRBV28
TGTGCCATCATGCGGGCAGGGGGACGTCTAGTCTATGGCTACACCTTC
CAIMRAGGRLVYGYTF
>NA|NA|TRBJ1-1|TRBV5-1
TGCGCCAGCACCAATCTATACACTGAAGCTTTCTTT
CASTNLYTEAFF
>NA|TRBD2|TRBJ2-1|TRBV15
TGTGCCACCAGCAGAGATCGCCTAGCGGTCGCTGGTGAGCAGTTCTTC
CATSRDRLAVAGEQFF
>once|NA|TRBJ1-1|TRBV28
TGTGCCAGCATTCTACAGGCGCCCTTCACTGAAGCTTTCTTT
CASILQAPFTEAFF
>NA|NA|TRBJ1-1|TRBV6-5
TGTGCCAGCAGTTACGGGGTCGGAAGAAACACTGAAGCTTTCTTT
CASSYGVGRNTEAFF
>once|NA|TRBJ1-2|TRBV4-3
TGCGCCAGCAGCCAAGACAAGGAGTATGGCTACACCTTC
CASSQDKEYGYTF
>medium-sized|NA|TRBJ1-2|TRBV12-5
TGTGCTAGTGGTTTGCCCCGGGGGCACCTCAACTATGGCTACACCTTC
CASGLPRGHLNYGYTF
>NA|NA|TRBJ1-4|TRBV6-5
TGTGCCAGCAGTTACGCGTGGCAGGGAAATGAAAAACTGTTTTTT
CASSYAWQGNEKLFF
>NA|NA|TRBJ1-1|TRBV18
TGTGCCAGCTCAGAATGGGGGGTAGGAACTGAAGCTTTCTTT
CASSEWGVGTEAFF
>once|NA|TRBJ1-3|TRBV30
TGTGCCTCAGTGCAGGGGATGTTTGGAAACACCATATATTTT
CASVQGMFGNTIYF
>NA|NA|TRBJ1-5|TRBV19
TGTGCCAGTAGTCGGACTGATCAGCCCCAGCATTTT
CASSRTDQPQHF
>NA|NA|TRBJ1-2|TRBV6-6
TGTGCCAGCAGCTCCGCCGGGGGGACCTCCAGTGGCTACACCTTC
CASSSAGGTSSGYTF
>NA|NA|TRBJ2-7|TRBV7-9
TGTGCCAGCAGCAGCTCAAGGACCGCACGGCACGAGCAGTACTTC
CASSSSRTARHEQYF
>NA|TRBD2|TRBJ2-5|TRBV2
TGTGCCAGCAGTCCGACTAGCGCCTCCCGGGAGACCCAGTACTTC
CASSPTSASRETQYF
>NA|NA|TRBJ1-2|TRBV20-1
TGCAGTGCTAGTCAGCCCACCCAGGGCGGTGGCTACACCTTC
CSASQPTQGGGYTF
>NA|NA|TRBJ2-2|TRBV7-9
TGTGCCAGCAAGGCCCCGAACACCGGGGAGCTGTTTTTT
CASKAPNTGELFF
>few|TRBD1|TRBJ1-1|TRBV7-9
TGTGCCAGCAGCTTAGTGGGTTGGAGGGGGCTGAACACTGAAGCTTTCTTT
CASSLVGWRGLNTEAFF
>NA|NA|TRBJ1-1|TRBV2
TGTGCCAGCAGCCCCCTGGGAGGGGGCACTGAAGCTTTCTTT
CASSPLGGGTEAFF
>NA|TRBD1|TRBJ2-1|TRBV2
TGTGCCAGCAGAGGGGGACAGGGCTCCTACAATGAGCAGTTCTTC
CASRGGQGSYNEQFF
>NA|NA|TRBJ2-2|TRBV10-1
TGCGCCAGCAGTGAGGGGATTGAGGCCGGGGAGCTGTTTTTT
CASSEGIEAGELFF
>NA|NA|TRBJ1-2|TRBV4-1
TGCGCCAGCAGCCCCCGACAGGAGAGCTATGGCTACACCTTC
CASSPRQESYGYTF
>NA|NA|TRBJ2-2|TRBV5-1
TGCGCCAGCAGCTTTGTACAGGGAGCCGGGGAGCTGTTTTTT
CASSFVQGAGELFF
>NA|TRBD1|TRBJ2-2|TRBV7-9
TGTGCCAGCAGCTCCCGGGACAGGGGTACCACCGGGGAGCTGTTTTTT
CASSSRDRGTTGELFF
>once|TRBD2|TRBJ2-2|TRBV4-3
TGCGCCAGCAGCCGTACTAGCGGGGGCCTCTCGAACACCGGGGAGCTGTTTTTT
CASSRTSGGLSNTGELFF
>NA|TRBD1|TRBJ1-4|TRBV5-4
TGTGCCAGCAGTGCGACAGGGGATGGGTCTGAAAAACTGTTTTTT
CASSATGDGSEKLFF
>NA|NA|TRBJ2-4|TRBV30
TGTGCCTGGAGTGACGATAGACTAGCCAAAAACATTCAGTACTTC
CAWSDDRLAKNIQYF
>NA|TRBD1|TRBJ2-5|TRBV24-1
TGTGCCACCAGCGGGACAGACCAAGAGACCCAGTACTTC
CATSGTDQETQYF
>NA|NA|TRBJ1-5|TRBV19
TGTGCCAGGGGTTTTGGCAATCAGCCCCAGCATTTT
CARGFGNQPQHF
>NA|NA|TRBJ1-2|TRBV7-9
TGTGCCAGCAGCTTAGAGGTCGAGGGTCTCGATGGCTACACCTTC
CASSLEVEGLDGYTF
>NA|TRBD1|TRBJ1-2|TRBV7-8
TGTGCCAGCAGCCGAGGGGGCTACGACTATGGCTACACCTTC
CASSRGGYDYGYTF
>NA|NA|TRBJ2-7|TRBV10-3
TGTGCCATCAGTACCGCATCCGGGACTCCCCTTTTGCAGTACTTC
CAISTASGTPLLQYF
>NA|TRBD2|TRBJ2-3|TRBV27
TGTGCCAGCAGTTTTACTAGCGGGGTCTTCACAGATACGCAGTATTTT
CASSFTSGVFTDTQYF
>NA|NA|TRBJ2-5|TRBV5-1
TGCGCCAGCAGCCCCTCTGACAGACCTATGCGGGAGACCCAGTACTTC
CASSPSDRPMRETQYF
>NA|NA|TRBJ1-2|TRBV11-2
TGTGCCAGCAGCTCCACCGCATGGGGGGATGGCTACACCTTC
CASSSTAWGDGYTF
>NA|TRBD2|TRBJ2-5|TRBV6-5
TGTGCCAGCAGTATGCGGGGGGACCAAGAGACCCAGTACTTC
CASSMRGDQETQYF
>NA|NA|TRBJ2-6|TRBV11-2
TGTGCCAGCAGCTTAGATGGCCACTCTGGGGCCAACGTCCTGACTTTC
CASSLDGHSGANVLTF
>once|TRBD2|TRBJ2-2|TRBV4-1
TGCGCCAGCAGCCAAGATATGGGGACTAGCGACGGGGAGCTGTTTTTT
CASSQDMGTSDGELFF
>NA|NA|TRBJ2-5|TRBV7-2
TGTGCCAGCAGCTTAGGTTCTAGTAAGGGGGAGACCCAGTACTTC
CASSLGSSKGETQYF
>NA|NA|TRBJ1-1|TRBV7-9
TGTGCCAGCAGCCCGCCCGCCGGCGAGAACACTGAAGCTTTCTTT
CASSPPAGENTEAFF
>NA|NA|TRBJ2-7|TRBV18
TGTGCCAGCTCACCGGAACAGTACGAGCAGTACTTC
CASSPEQYEQYF
>NA|NA|TRBJ1-1|TRBV28
TGTGCCGCCCAGACTAACACTGAAGCTTTCTTT
CAAQTNTEAFF
>NA|TRBD2|TRBJ2-3|TRBV4-3
TGCGCCAGCAGCCAAGCCAGATCCGCGGGGGGCAGCACAGATACGCAGTATTTT
CASSQARSAGGSTDTQYF
>NA|NA|TRBJ2-2|TRBV9
TGTGCCAGCAGCGACCGGGACGATAAATTCCGGGACACCGGGGAGCTGTTTTTT
CASSDRDDKFRDTGELFF
>NA|TRBD1|TRBJ2-1|TRBV9
TGTGCCAGCAGCCGAACCGGGACAGGGCAAAATGAGCAGTTCTTC
CASSRTGTGQNEQFF
>NA|TRBD1|TRBJ1-1|TRBV19
TGTGCCAGTAGTACTTGGGACAGAAGTATGAACACTGAAGCTTTCTTT
CASSTWDRSMNTEAFF
>NA|NA|TRBJ1-1|TRBV6-5
TGTGCCAGCAGTTACTTCAGACAGAACACTGAAGCTTTCTTT
CASSYFRQNTEAFF
>NA|NA|TRBJ1-2|TRBV10-3
TGTGCCATCAGAGCCGGGGTTTTTCAGTCCTATGGCTACACCTTC
CAIRAGVFQSYGYTF
>once|NA|TRBJ2-5|TRBV5-1
TGCGCCAGCAGCTTGCTGACAGGCCTCACCCCTCCAGAGACCCAGTACTTC
CASSLLTGLTPPETQYF
>once|NA|TRBJ1-5|TRBV11-2
TGTGCCAGCAGCACCATGCCGGGGGCGGATCAGCCCCAGCATTTT
CASSTMPGADQPQHF
>NA|TRBD2|TRBJ2-1|TRBV30
TGTGCCTGGCAGAGCGGGGGAAATGAGCAGTTCTTC
CAWQSGGNEQFF
>NA|NA|TRBJ1-1|TRBV29-1
TGCAGCGTTGAAGCCGGGGATTACACTGAAGCTTTCTTT
CSVEAGDYTEAFF
>NA|NA|TRBJ1-5|TRBV24-1
TGTGCCACCAGTATTCCGGGCGGGCCCCAGCATTTT
CATSIPGGPQHF